This T cell receptor beta chain was captured in a study of CD8 T cells in Susac syndrome (dated by TCRdb to the late 2010s). Regarding the study in general: The study used repertoire sequencing to test whether antigen drove CD8+ T cell activation and differentiation in Susac syndrome. What the work shows at the level of the full study, not this receptor alone: The TCR sequencing and HLA analysis was acknowledged to have included a relatively small number of individuals.

Trimming at the junction amounts to 4 bases on V and 7 bases on J, and the germline ends lie 11 bases apart. The germline V gene (reference sequence) sets CDR1 to SEHNR and CDR2 to FQNEAQ. From cysteine to phenylalanine, the CDR3 is 12 amino acids long. Solely the CDR3 DNA is kept, with 36 bases framed from the first base. RNA was extracted using the RNeasy kit, and roughly 0.45 to 1 ug of the RNA was reverse transcribed with random hexamers. The immunoSEQ multiplex PCR assay, covering 54 Vbeta and 13 Jbeta segments, was used to amplify TCR beta CDR3 regions. Bias from PCR amplification was corrected by using a synthetic template baseline for primer optimization and for computational correction. The study's own analysis went as follows. Reads were annotated to V, D and J genes according to IMGT and were analyzed with immunoSEQ Analyzer, with only productive sequences retained. Clonality was calculated as one minus the Shannon entropy normalized by log2 of the number of productive unique sequences. For each patient and control, public and private clones were evaluated within the 100 most prevalent clones. Susac-specific clones were defined as absent from healthy and MS cohorts, roughly 1,100 published viral clones and other ImmuneACCESS disease sequences. The raw public reads went through TCRdb reprocessing: fastp at Q25, MiXCR clone calling, in-frame beta chains kept. Rows are combined by CDR3 protein, so each entry shows the most common genes and DNA. These V and J calls originate from TCRdb's pipeline instead of the authors' own analysis. Recorded for this sample are about 150,000 distinct CDR3 sequences; roughly 96% of them occurred a single time. Jointly, the top ten make up around 0.12% of the sample.

Peripheral blood CD8+ and CD4+ T cells from healthy donors, Susac syndrome patients and multiple sclerosis patients were profiled by high-throughput TCR beta sequencing. The multiple sclerosis controls were treatment-naive patients whose relapsing-remitting disease, either stable or active, fulfilled the revised McDonald criteria. Bulk CD8+ and CD4+ T cells were purified by magnetic negative isolation, while CD8+ TEMRA cells were enriched using FACS. Blood was collected in EDTA tubes and processed within 24 hours, with PBMCs isolated through density gradient centrifugation. PBMCs intended for TCR sequencing were frozen in liquid nitrogen and were later thawed in a 37 degrees C water bath. The sorted or isolated CD4+, CD8+ and CD8+ TEMRA cells had a purity of 90% or higher. In its sample, this clonotype was seen once. Its binding antigen is unknown. Base qualities were left out, and no much larger clone turns up one base away. A single read makes a weak case.

The rearrangement combines TRBV7-9 with TRBJ2-7; the D gene identity is not certain. The TCR originated in a human donor with multiple sclerosis. Sequencing was done on a sample of CD4+ T cells from PBMCs. The CDR3 is CASSSQSWEQYF. DNA sequence: TGTGCCAGCAGCTCCCAGAGTTGGGAGCAGTACTTC.